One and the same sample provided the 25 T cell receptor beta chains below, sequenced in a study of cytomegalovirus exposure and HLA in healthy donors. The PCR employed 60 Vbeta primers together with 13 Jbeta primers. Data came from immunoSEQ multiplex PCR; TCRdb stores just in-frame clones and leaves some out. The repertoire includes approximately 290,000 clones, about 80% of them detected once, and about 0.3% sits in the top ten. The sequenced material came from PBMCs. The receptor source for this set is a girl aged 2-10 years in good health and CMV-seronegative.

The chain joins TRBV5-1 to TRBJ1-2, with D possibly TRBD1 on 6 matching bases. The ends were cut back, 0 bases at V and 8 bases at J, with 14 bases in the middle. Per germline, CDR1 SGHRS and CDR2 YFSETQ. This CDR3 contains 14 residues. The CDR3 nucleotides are TGCGCCAGCAGCTTGGCCGGCAGGGGACACGGCTACACCTTC. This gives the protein CASSLAGRGHGYTF.

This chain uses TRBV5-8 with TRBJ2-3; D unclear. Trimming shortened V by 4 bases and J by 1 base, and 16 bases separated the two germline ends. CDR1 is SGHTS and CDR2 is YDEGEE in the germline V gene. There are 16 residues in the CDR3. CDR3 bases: TGTGCCAGCAGCCTCCGTCCCGCGGCGGGCACAGATACGCAGTATTTT. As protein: CASSLRPAAGTDTQYF.

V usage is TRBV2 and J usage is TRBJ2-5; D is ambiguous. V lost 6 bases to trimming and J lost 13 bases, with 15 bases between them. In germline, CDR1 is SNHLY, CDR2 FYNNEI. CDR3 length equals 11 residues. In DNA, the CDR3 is TGTGCCAGCAGGGGTACTCCCCGAGGGTACTTC. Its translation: CASRGTPRGYF.

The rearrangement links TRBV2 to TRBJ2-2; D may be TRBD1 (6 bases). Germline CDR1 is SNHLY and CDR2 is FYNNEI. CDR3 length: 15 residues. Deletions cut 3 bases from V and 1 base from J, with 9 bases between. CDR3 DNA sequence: TGTGCCAGCAGTGATACGACAGGGAACACCGGGGAGCTGTTTTTT. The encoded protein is CASSDTTGNTGELFF.

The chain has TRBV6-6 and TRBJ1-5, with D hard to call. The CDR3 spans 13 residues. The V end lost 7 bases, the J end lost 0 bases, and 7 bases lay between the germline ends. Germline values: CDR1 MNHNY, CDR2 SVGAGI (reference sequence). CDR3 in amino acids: CASNEDSNQPQHF. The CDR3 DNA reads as TGTGCCAGCAATGAGGATAGCAATCAGCCCCAGCATTTT.

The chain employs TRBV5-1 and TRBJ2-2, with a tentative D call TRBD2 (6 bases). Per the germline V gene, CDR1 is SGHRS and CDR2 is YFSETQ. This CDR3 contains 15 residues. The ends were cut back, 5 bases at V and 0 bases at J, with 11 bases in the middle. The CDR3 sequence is CASRDYRANTGELFF. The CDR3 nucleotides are TGCGCCAGCAGGGACTATCGCGCGAACACCGGGGAGCTGTTTTTT. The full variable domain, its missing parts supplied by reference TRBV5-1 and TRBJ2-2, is KAGVTQTPRYLIKTRGQQVTLSCSPISGHRSVSWYQQTPGQGLQFLFEYFSETQRNKGNFPGRFSGRQFSNSRSEMNVSTLELGDSALYLCASRDYRANTGELFFGEGSRLTVL.

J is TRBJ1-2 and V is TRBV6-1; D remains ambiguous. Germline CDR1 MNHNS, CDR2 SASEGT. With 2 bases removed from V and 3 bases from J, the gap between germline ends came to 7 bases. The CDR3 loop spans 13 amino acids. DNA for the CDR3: TGTGCCAGCAGTGAATCGGGTCACTATGGCTACACCTTC. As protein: CASSESGHYGYTF.

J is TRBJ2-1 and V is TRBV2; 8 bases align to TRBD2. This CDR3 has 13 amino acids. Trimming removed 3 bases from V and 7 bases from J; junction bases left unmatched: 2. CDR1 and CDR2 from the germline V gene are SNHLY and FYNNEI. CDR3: CASSETGGNEQFF. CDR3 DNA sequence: TGTGCCAGCAGTGAGACGGGGGGGAATGAGCAGTTCTTC.

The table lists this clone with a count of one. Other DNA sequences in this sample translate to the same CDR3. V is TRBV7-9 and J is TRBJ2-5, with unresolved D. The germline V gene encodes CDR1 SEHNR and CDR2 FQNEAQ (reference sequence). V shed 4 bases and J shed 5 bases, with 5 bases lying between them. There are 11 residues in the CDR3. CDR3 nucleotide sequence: TGTGCCAGCAGCTCCTCGGAGACCCAGTACTTC. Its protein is CASSSSETQYF.

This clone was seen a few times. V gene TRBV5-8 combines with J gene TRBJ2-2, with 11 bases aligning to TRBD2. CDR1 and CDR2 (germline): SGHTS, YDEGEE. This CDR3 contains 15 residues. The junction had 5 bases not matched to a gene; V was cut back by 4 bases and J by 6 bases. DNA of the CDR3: TGTGCCAGCAGCCGGACTAGCGGGTTGCCCGGGGAGCTGTTTTTT. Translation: CASSRTSGLPGELFF.

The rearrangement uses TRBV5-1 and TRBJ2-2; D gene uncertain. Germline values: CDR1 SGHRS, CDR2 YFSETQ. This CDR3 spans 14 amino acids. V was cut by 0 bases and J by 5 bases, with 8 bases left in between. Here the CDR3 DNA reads TGCGCCAGCAGCTTGGCCCTACGTACCGGGGAGCTGTTTTTT. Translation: CASSLALRTGELFF.

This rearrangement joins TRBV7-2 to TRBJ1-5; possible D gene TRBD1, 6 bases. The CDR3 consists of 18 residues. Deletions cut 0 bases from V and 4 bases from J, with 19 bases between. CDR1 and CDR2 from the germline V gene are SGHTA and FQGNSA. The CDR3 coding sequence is TGTGCCAGCAGCTTAGCCGTCCAGGGGCCGCGCTCGAATCAGCCCCAGCATTTT. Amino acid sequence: CASSLAVQGPRSNQPQHF.

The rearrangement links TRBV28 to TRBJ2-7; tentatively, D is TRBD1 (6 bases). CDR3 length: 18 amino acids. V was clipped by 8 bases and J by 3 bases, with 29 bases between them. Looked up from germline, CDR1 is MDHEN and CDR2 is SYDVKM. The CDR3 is CASRASPFPMTGHYEQYF. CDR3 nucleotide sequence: TGTGCCAGCCGAGCTTCCCCCTTCCCAATGACAGGCCACTACGAGCAGTACTTC.

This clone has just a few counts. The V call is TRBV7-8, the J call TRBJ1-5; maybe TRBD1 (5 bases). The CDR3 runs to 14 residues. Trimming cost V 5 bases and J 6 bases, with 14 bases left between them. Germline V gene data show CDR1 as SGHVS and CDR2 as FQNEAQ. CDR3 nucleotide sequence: TGTGCCAGCAGCCCCGGGTCCCAGGGTCAGCCCCAGCATTTT. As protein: CASSPGSQGQPQHF.

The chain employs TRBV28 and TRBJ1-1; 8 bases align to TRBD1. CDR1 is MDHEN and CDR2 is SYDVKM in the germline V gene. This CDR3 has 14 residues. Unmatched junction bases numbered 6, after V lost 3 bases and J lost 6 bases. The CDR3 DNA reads TGTGCCAGCAGTTTTCCAGGGGGCCCATCTGAAGCTTTCTTT. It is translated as CASSFPGGPSEAFF.

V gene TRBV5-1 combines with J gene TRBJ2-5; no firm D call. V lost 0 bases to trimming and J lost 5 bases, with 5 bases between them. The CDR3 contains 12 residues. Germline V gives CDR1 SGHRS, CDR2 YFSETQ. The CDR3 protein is CASSLGRETQYF. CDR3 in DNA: TGCGCCAGCAGCTTGGGCCGGGAGACCCAGTACTTC. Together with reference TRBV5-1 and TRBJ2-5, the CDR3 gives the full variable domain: KAGVTQTPRYLIKTRGQQVTLSCSPISGHRSVSWYQQTPGQGLQFLFEYFSETQRNKGNFPGRFSGRQFSNSRSEMNVSTLELGDSALYLCASSLGRETQYFGPGTRLLVL.

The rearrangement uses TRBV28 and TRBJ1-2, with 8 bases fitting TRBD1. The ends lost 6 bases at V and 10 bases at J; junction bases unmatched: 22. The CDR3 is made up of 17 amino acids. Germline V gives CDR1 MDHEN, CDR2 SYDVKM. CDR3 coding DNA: TGTGCCAGCAGCCCCGACTCCTCCACCGGGACAGGAAGTTTCTACACCTTC. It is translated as CASSPDSSTGTGSFYTF.

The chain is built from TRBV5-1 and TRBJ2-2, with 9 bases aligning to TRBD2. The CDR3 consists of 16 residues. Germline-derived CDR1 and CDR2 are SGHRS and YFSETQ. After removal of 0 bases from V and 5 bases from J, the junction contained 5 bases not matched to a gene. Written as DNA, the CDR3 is TGCGCCAGCAGCTTGGTCGGCGGGAGGGAGACCGGGGAGCTGTTTTTT. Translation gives CASSLVGGRETGELFF.

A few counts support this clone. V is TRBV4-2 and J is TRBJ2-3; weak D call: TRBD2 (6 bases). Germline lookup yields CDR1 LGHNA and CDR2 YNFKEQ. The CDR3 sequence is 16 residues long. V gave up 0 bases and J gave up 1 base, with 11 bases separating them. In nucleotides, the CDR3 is TGTGCCAGCAGCCAAGATCGAGGCGGGGGCACAGATACGCAGTATTTT. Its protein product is CASSQDRGGGTDTQYF.

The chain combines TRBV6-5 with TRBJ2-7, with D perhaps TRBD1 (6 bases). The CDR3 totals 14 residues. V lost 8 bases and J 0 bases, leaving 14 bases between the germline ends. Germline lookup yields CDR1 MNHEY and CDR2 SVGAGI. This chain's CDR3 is CASGFSGDSYEQYF. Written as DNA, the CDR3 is TGTGCCAGCGGGTTTTCAGGGGACTCCTACGAGCAGTACTTC.

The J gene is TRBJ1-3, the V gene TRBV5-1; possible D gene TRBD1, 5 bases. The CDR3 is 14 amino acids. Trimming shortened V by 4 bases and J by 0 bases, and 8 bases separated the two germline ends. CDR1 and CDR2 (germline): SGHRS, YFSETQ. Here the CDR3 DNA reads TGCGCCAGCAGCGCGGGGGTCTCTGGAAACACCATATATTTT. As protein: CASSAGVSGNTIYF. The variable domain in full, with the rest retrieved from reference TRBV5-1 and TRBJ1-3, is KAGVTQTPRYLIKTRGQQVTLSCSPISGHRSVSWYQQTPGQGLQFLFEYFSETQRNKGNFPGRFSGRQFSNSRSEMNVSTLELGDSALYLCASSAGVSGNTIYFGEGSWLTVV.

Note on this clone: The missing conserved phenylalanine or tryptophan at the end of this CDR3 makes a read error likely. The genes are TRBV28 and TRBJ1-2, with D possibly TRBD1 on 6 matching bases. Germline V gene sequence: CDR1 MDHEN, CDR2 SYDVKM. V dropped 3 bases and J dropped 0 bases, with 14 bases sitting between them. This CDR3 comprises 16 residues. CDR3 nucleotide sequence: TGTGCCAGCAGTTTTTACCTACAGGGAACTAACTATGGCTACACCTCC. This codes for CASSFYLQGTNYGYTS.

Here the CDR3 reads CASGQVFNAEAFF. The DNA for the CDR3 is TGTGCCAGTGGACAGGTTTTCAACGCTGAAGCTTTCTTT. The genes are TRBV19 and TRBJ1-1, with 7 bases fitting TRBD1. Germline V gives CDR1 LNHDA, CDR2 SQIVND (reference sequence). V shed 8 bases and J 6 bases; nucleotides not matched to a gene: 9. This CDR3 contains 13 residues. Complete variable domain (other parts from reference TRBV19 and TRBJ1-1): DGGITQSPKYLFRKEGQNVTLSCEQNLNHDAMYWYRQDPGQGLRLIYYSQIVNDFQKGDIAEGYSVSREKKESFPLTVTSAQKNPTAFYLCASGQVFNAEAFFGQGTRLTVV.

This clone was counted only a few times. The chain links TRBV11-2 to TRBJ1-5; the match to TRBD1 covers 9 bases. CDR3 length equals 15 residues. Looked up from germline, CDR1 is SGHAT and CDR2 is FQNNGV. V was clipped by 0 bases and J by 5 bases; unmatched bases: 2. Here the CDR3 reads CASSLDWTGDQPQHF. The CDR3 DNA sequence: TGTGCCAGCAGCTTAGACTGGACAGGGGATCAGCCCCAGCATTTT. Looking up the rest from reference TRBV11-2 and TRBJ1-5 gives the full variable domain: EAGVAQSPRYKIIEKRQSVAFWCNPISGHATLYWYQQILGQGPKLLIQFQNNGVVDDSQLPKDRFSAERLKGVDSTLKIQPAKLEDSAVYLCASSLDWTGDQPQHFGDGTRLSIL.

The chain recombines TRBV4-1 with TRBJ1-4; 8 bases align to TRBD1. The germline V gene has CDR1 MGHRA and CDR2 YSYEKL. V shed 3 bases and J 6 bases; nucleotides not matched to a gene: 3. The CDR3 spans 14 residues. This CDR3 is CASSHLTGDEKLFF. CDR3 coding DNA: TGCGCCAGCAGCCATTTGACAGGGGATGAAAAACTGTTTTTT.